The rows below give T cell receptor beta chains drawn from one sample of a study of tumor-infiltrating lymphocytes in primary liver carcinoma. TCRdb ran MiXCR on the multiplex PCR reads and lists one entry per CDR3 protein. The sample has roughly 100,000 distinct CDR3 sequences; more than 65% are singletons. Sequenced material: liver tumor tissue from sampling region 2. Receptors were obtained from an older woman with primary liver carcinoma and hepatitis B virus infection. Each CDR3 is given without its conserved first and last residue. Clone size is not always given. Where it is, it says once, few, many or a class for expanded clones.

clone size,V gene,J gene,CDR3 protein
NA,TRBV7-9,TRBJ2-7,ESSWGRDNEQY
many,TRBV5-1,TRBJ1-5,ASSPGQGLGGQPQH
many,TRBV6-1,TRBJ2-3,ASSETAGGQGTDTQY
NA,TRBV11-2,TRBJ2-1,VSSLLAGKGEQF
many,TRBV29-1,TRBJ2-2,SAGQGGGNTGELF
NA,TRBV19,TRBJ2-1,ARDRVGGHVHEQF
NA,TRBV6-2/TRBV6-3,TRBJ2-1,ASTKRSTPPRNEQL
many,TRBV4-2,TRBJ2-7,ASSPARVPYEQY
many,TRBV28,TRBJ2-4,ASSDPGFTDIQY
once,TRBV20-1,TRBJ2-7,SASSSGSAFHEQY
few,TRBV28,TRBJ1-4,ASSPWGRDNEKLF
NA,TRBV18,TRBJ2-7,ASSPDTWGQY
NA,TRBV6-1,TRBJ2-7,ASCGGRGSNEQY
NA,TRBV6-2/TRBV6-3,TRBJ2-5,ASSKREWETEY
NA,TRBV11-2,TRBJ2-1,ASSLVGGGYNEQF
many,TRBV29-1,TRBJ1-2,SVRLTLYGYT
NA,TRBV28,TRBJ2-5,ASSLWVRVQETQY
many,TRBV6-6,TRBJ1-3,ASSRDRVSSGNTIY
many,TRBV29-1,TRBJ2-5,GVGLRVRETQY
many,TRBV10-2,TRBJ2-7,ASSPRGSYEQY
NA,TRBV6-5,TRBJ1-2,ACRPDRGLGFT
NA,TRBV11-2,TRBJ2-1,PSSLEGGENNEQL
NA,TRBV6-5,TRBJ2-1,ASSSHGTGGRNEQF
once,TRBV11-3,TRBJ2-4,GSSPARLAGGWENVQY
once,TRBV28,TRBJ1-1,ANSLGKGPSRTEAF
NA,TRBV29-1,TRBJ2-5,SVEVEAQETQY
NA,TRBV29-1,TRBJ1-1,SVEKVMKTEAF
few,TRBV7-9,TRBJ2-2,ASSSGLTNTGELF
many,TRBV5-4,TRBJ2-7,ASSARLAGGPREQY
NA,TRBV11-3,TRBJ2-3,ASSSWSLGRGTDRQY